This T cell receptor (beta chain) was recorded in a study of cytomegalovirus exposure and HLA in healthy donors. Turning to the study itself: Earlier results showed approximately 120 million unique TCR beta sequences derived from about 179 million T cells. Regarding the study as a whole: Among immune exposure information, only CMV serostatus was available. An analysis done earlier found most TCR beta V segments productive about 87% or about 30% of the time.

V lost 6 bases, J lost 2 bases, and 7 bases stayed unmatched. Germline CDR1 reads MNHNY; CDR2 reads SVGAGI (reference sequence). CDR3 size: 15 residues. The study ran its PCR with 60 Vbeta and 13 Jbeta primers. Libraries were prepared by immunoSEQ multiplex PCR; TCRdb keeps only in-frame clonotypes and omits some of them. The sample includes tens of thousands of clones, about two thirds of them seen just once. This cohort consisted of healthy bone marrow donors. The table lists this clone with many counts. Its antigen is unidentified. Sequencing input: PBMCs. The TCR sequence derives from a woman in her 50s in good health and CMV-seropositive. This sequence joins TRBV6-6 and TRBJ1-1, with 9 bases matching TRBD1. The CDR3 DNA reads TGTGCCAGCAGACCGGGACAGGGAAGTAACACTGAAGCTTTCTTT. Translated, it gives CASRPGQGSNTEAFF.